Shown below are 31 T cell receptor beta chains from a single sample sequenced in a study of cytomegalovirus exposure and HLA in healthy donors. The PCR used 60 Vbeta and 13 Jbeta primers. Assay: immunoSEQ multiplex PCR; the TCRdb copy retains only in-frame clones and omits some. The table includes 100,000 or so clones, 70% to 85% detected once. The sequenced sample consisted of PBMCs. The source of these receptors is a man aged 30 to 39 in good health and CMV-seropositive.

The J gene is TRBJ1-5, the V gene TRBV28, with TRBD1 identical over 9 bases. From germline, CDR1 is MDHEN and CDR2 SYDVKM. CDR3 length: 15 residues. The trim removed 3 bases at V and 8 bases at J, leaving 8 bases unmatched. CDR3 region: CASSFEGQGVKPQHF. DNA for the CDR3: TGTGCCAGCAGTTTCGAGGGACAGGGTGTCAAGCCCCAGCATTTT.

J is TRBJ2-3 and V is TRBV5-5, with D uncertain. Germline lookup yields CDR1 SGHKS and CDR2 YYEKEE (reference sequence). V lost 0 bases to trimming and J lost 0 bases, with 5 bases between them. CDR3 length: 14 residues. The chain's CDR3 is CASSLAGSTDTQYF. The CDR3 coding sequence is TGTGCCAGCAGCTTGGCGGGTAGCACAGATACGCAGTATTTT. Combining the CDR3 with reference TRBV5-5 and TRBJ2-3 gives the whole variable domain DAGVTQSPTHLIKTRGQQVTLRCSPISGHKSVSWYQQVLGQGPQFIFQYYEKEERGRGNFPDRFSARQFPNYSSELNVNALLLGDSALYLCASSLAGSTDTQYFGPGTRLTVL.

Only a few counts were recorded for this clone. As DNA, the CDR3 is TGTGCCTGGAGAGACAGGTGGGGGGGGGAGACCCAGTACTTC. Amino acid sequence: CAWRDRWGGETQYF. This chain connects TRBV30 to TRBJ2-5, with D tentatively TRBD2 (7 bases). Trimming took off 3 bases at V and 5 bases at J, with 16 bases between the two ends. CDR3 size: 14 residues. Germline V lookup: CDR1 GTSNPN, CDR2 SVGIG (reference sequence).

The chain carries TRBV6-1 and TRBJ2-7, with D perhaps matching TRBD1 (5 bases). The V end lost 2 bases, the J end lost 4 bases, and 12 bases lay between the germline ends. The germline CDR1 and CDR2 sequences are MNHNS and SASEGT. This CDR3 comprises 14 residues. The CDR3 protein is CASSETQGDYEQYV. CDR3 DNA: TGTGCCAGCAGTGAAACTCAGGGTGATTACGAGCAGTACGTC.

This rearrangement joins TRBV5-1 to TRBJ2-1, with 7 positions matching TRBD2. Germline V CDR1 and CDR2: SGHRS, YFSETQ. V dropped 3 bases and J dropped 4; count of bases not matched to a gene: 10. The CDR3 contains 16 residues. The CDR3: CASSSGGTNFYNEQFF. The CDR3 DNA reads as TGCGCCAGCAGCTCTGGCGGGACTAACTTTTACAATGAGCAGTTCTTC.

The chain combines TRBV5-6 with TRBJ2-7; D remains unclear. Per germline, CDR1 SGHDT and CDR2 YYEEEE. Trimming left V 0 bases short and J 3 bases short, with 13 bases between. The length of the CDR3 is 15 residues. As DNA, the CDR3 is TGTGCCAGCAGCTTGGTTGGATCGCGGAGCTACGAGCAGTACTTC. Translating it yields CASSLVGSRSYEQYF.

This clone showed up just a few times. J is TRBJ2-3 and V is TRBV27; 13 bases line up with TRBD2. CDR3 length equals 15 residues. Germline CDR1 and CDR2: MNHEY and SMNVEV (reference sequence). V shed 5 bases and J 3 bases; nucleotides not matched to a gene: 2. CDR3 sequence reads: CASSRTSGGTDTQYF. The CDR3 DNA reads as TGTGCCAGCAGTAGGACTAGCGGGGGAACAGATACGCAGTATTTT.

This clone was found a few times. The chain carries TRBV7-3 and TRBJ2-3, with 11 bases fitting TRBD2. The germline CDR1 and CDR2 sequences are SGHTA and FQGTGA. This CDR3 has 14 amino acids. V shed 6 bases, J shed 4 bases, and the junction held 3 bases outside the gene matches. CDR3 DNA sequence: TGTGCCAGCAGTCTAGCGGGGGGATCAGATACGCAGTATTTT. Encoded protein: CASSLAGGSDTQYF.

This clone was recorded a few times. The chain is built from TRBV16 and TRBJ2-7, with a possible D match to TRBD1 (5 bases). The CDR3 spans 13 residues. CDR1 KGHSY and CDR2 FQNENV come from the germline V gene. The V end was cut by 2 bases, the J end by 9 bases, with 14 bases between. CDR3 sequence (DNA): TGTGCCAGCAGCCAAGGGGCCACCCTCGGGCAGTACGTC. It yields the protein CASSQGATLGQYV.

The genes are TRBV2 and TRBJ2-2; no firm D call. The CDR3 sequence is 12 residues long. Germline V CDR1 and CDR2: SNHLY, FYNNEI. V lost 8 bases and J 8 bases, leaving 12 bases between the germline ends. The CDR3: CASETHGGELFF. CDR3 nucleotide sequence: TGTGCCAGCGAGACACACGGAGGGGAGCTGTTTTTT.

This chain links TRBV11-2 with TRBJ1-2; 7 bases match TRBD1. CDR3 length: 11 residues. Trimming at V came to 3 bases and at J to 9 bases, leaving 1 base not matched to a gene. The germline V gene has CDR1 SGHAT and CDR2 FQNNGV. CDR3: CASSFRGSYTF. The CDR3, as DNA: TGTGCCAGCAGCTTCAGGGGGAGCTACACCTTC. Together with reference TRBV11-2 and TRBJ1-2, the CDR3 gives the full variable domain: EAGVAQSPRYKIIEKRQSVAFWCNPISGHATLYWYQQILGQGPKLLIQFQNNGVVDDSQLPKDRFSAERLKGVDSTLKIQPAKLEDSAVYLCASSFRGSYTFGSGTRLTVV.

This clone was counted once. The CDR3, as DNA: TGCGCCAGCAGCTTACAAACAGGTCCGCTTGGGGGCTACACCTTC. Protein: CASSLQTGPLGGYTF. The chain employs TRBV5-1 and TRBJ1-2; possible D gene TRBD1, 5 bases. V was clipped by 2 bases and J by 8 bases, with 19 bases between them. This CDR3 has 15 residues. Germline loops: CDR1 SGHRS, CDR2 YFSETQ.

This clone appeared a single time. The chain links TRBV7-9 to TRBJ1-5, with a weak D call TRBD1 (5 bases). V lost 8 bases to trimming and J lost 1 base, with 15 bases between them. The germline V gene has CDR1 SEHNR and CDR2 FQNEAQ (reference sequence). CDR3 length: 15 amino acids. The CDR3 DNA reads TGTGCCAGCCCCTCGCAGGGCGGAAGCAATCAGCCCCAGCATTTT. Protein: CASPSQGGSNQPQHF. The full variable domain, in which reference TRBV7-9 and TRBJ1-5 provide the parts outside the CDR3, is DTGVSQNPRHKITKRGQNVTFRCDPISEHNRLYWYRQTLGQGPEFLTYFQNEAQLEKSRLLSDRFSAERPKGSFSTLEIQRTEQGDSAMYLCASPSQGGSNQPQHFGDGTRLSIL.

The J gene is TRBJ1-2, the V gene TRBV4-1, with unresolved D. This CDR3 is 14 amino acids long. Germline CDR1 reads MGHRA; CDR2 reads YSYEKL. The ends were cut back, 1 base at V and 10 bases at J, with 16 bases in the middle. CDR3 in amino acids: CASSQGGINIHYTF. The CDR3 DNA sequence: TGCGCCAGCAGCCAAGGCGGCATCAATATTCACTACACCTTC.

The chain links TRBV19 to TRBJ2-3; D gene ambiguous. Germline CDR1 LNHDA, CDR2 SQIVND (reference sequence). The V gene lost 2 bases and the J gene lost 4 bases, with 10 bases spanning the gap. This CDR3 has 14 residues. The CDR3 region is CASSIYPRADTQYF. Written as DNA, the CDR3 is TGTGCCAGTAGTATATACCCTCGCGCAGATACGCAGTATTTT.

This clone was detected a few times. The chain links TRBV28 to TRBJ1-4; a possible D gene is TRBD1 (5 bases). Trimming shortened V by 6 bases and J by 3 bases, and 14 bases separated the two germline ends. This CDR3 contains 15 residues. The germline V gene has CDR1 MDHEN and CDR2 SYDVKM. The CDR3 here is CASSPQTDANEKLFF. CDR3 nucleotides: TGTGCCAGCAGCCCACAGACAGATGCTAATGAAAAACTGTTTTTT.

The CDR3 bases are TGTGCCAGCAGCTTAGAGGTCGGGTATGGCTACACCTTC. This translates into CASSLEVGYGYTF. The chain couples TRBV7-6 to TRBJ1-2; D is ambiguous. The CDR3 has 13 residues. Deletions cut 1 base from V and 5 bases from J, with 8 bases between. CDR1 and CDR2 from the germline V gene are SGHVS and FNYEAQ. Together with reference TRBV7-6 and TRBJ1-2, the CDR3 gives the full variable domain: GAGVSQSPRYKVTKRGQDVALRCDPISGHVSLYWYRQALGQGPEFLTYFNYEAQQDKSGLPNDRFSAERPEGSISTLTIQRTEQRDSAMYRCASSLEVGYGYTFGSGTRLTVV.

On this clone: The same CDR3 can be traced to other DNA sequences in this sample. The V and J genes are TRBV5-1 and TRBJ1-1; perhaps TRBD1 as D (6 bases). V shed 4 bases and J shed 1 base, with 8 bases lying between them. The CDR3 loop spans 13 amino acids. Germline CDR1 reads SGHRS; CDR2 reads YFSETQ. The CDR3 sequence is CASSLDRNTEAFF. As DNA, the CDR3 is TGCGCCAGCAGCCTGGACAGGAACACTGAAGCTTTCTTT.

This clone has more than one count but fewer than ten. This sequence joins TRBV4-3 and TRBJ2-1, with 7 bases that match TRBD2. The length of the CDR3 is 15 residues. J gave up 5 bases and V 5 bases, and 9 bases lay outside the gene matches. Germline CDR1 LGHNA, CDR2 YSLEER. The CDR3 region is CASSFRASGDNEQFF. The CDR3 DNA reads TGCGCCAGCAGCTTTCGGGCTAGCGGAGACAATGAGCAGTTCTTC.

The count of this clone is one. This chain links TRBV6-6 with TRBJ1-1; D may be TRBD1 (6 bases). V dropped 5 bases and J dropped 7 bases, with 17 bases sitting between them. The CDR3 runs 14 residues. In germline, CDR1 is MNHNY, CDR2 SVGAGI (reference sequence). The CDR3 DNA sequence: TGTGCCAGCAGTGTCCTACAGGGAACGTTTGAAGCTTTCTTT. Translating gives CASSVLQGTFEAFF.

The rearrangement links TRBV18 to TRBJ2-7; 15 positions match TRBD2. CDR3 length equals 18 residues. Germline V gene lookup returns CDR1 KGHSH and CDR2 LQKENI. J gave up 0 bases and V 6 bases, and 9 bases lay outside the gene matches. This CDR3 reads CASSLSPGLAGGSYEQYF. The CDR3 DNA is TGTGCCAGCTCCCTAAGCCCGGGACTAGCGGGAGGCTCCTACGAGCAGTACTTC.

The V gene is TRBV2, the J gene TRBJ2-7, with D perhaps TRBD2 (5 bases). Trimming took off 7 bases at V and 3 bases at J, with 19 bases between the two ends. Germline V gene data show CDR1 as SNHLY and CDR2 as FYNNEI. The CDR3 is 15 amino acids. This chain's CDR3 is CASTHQLDVIYEQYF. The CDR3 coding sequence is TGTGCCAGCACCCATCAACTAGACGTAATCTACGAGCAGTACTTC.

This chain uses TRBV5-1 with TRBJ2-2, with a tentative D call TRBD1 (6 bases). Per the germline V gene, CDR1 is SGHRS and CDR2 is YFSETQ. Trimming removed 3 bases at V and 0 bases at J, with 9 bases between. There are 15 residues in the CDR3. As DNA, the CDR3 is TGCGCCAGCAGCTGGGACACCGCGAACACCGGGGAGCTGTTTTTT. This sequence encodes CASSWDTANTGELFF.

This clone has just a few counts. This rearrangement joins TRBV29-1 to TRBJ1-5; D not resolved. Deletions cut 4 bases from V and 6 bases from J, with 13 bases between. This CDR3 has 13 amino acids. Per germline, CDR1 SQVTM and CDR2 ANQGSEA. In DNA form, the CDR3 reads TGCAGCGTTGTGGAGATGCGGGGTCAGCCCCAGCATTTT. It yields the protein CSVVEMRGQPQHF.

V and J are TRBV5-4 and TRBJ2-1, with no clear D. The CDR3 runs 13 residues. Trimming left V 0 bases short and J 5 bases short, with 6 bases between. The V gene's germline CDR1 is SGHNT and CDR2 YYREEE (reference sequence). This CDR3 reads CASSLGPNNEQFF. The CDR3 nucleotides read TGTGCCAGCAGCTTGGGTCCAAACAATGAGCAGTTCTTC.

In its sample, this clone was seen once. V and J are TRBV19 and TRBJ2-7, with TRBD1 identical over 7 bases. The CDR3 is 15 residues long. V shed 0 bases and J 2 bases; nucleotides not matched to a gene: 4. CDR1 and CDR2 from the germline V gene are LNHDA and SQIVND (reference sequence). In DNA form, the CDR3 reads TGTGCCAGTAGTATAGACACAGGGGCTACCTACGAGCAGTACTTC. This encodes CASSIDTGATYEQYF.

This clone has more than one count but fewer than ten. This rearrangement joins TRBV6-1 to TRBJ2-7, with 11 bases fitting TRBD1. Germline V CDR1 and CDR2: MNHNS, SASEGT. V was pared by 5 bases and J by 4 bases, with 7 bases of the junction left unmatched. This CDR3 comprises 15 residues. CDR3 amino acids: CASSLWTGGRYEQYV. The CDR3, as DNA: TGTGCCAGCAGTTTGTGGACAGGGGGCAGGTACGAGCAGTACGTC.

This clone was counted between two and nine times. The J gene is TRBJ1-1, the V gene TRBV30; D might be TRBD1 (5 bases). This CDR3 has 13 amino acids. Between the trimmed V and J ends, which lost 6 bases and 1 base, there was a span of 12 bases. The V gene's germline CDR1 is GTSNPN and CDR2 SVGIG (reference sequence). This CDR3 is CACQDRENTEAFF. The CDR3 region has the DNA TGTGCCTGCCAAGACAGAGAGAACACTGAAGCTTTCTTT.

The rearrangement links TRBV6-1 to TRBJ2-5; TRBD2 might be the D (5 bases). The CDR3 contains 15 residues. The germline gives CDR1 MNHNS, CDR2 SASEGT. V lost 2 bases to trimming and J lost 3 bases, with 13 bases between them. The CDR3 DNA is TGTGCCAGCAGTGAATATAGCGTCGAAAAAGAGACCCAGTACTTC. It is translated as CASSEYSVEKETQYF.

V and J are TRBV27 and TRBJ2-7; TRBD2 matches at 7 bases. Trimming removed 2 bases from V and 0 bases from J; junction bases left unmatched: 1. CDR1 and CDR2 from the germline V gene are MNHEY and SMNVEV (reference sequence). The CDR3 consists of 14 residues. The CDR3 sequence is CASSLGRASYEQYF. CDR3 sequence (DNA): TGTGCCAGCAGTTTAGGGAGGGCCTCCTACGAGCAGTACTTC.

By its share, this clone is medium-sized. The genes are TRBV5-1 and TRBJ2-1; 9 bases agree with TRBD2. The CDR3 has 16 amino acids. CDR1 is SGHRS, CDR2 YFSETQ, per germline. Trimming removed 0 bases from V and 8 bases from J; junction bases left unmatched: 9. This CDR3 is CASSLGPAGGRDEQFF. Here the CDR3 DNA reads TGCGCCAGCAGCTTGGGTCCGGCGGGAGGGAGGGATGAGCAGTTCTTC.